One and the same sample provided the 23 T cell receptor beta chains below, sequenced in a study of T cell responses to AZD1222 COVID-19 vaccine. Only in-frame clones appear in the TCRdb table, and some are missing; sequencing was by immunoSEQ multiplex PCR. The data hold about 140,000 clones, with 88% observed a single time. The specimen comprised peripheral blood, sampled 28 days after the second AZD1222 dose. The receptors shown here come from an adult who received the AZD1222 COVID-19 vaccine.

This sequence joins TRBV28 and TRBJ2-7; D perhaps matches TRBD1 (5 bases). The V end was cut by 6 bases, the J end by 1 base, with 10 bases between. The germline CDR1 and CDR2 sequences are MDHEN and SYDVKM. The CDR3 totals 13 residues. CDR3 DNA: TGTGCCAGCAGCCCCGCAGGGTCCTACGAGCAGTACTTC. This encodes CASSPAGSYEQYF.

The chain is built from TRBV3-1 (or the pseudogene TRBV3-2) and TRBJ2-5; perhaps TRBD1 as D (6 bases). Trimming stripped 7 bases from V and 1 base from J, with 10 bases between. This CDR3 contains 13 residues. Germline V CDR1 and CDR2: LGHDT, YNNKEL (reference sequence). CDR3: CASNRDPQETQYF. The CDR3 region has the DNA TGTGCCAGCAACAGGGACCCCCAAGAGACCCAGTACTTC.

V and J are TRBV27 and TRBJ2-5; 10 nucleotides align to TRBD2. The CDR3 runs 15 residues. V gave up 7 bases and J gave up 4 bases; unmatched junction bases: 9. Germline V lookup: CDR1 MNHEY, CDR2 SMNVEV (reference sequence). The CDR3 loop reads CASNPSGRAGETQYF. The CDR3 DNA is TGTGCCAGCAACCCGAGCGGGAGGGCAGGAGAGACCCAGTACTTC.

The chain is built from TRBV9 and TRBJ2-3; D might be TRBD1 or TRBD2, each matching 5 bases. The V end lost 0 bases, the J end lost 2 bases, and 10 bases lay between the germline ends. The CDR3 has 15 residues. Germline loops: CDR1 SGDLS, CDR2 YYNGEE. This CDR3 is CASSVGVGDTDTQYF. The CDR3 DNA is TGTGCCAGCAGCGTAGGGGTGGGGGACACAGATACGCAGTATTTT.

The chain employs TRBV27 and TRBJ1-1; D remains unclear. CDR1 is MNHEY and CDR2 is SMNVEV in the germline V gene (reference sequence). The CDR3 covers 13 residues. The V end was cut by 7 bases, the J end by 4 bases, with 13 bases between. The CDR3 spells CASNHPDGTEAFF. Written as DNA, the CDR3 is TGTGCCAGCAACCATCCGGATGGCACTGAAGCTTTCTTT.

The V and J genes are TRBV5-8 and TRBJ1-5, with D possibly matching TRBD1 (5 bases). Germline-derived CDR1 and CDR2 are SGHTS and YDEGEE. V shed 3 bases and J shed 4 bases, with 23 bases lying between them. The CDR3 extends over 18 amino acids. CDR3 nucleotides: TGTGCCAGCAGCTCCCCCAAGGGAGGCCAGGGTGGGAATCAGCCCCAGCATTTT. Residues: CASSSPKGGQGGNQPQHF.

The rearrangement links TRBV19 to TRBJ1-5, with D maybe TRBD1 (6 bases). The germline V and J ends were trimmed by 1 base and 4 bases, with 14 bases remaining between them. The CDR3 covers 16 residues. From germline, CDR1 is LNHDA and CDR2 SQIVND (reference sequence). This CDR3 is CASSIAGRGSNQPQHF. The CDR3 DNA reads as TGTGCCAGTAGTATAGCAGGCAGGGGTTCTAATCAGCCCCAGCATTTT.

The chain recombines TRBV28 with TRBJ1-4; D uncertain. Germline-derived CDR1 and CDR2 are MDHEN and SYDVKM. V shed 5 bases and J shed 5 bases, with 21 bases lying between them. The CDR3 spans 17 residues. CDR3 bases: TGTGCCAGCAGTCCCTCCACGGGGAGAGGGAGAAATGAAAAACTGTTTTTT. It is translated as CASSPSTGRGRNEKLFF.

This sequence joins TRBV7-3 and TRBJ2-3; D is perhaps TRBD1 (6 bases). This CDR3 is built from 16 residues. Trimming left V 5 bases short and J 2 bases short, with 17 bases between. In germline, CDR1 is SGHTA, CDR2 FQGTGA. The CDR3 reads CASSVGRGSYTDTQYF. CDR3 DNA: TGTGCCAGCAGCGTAGGTAGGGGGTCATACACAGATACGCAGTATTTT. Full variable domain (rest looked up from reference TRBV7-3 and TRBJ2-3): GAGVSQTPSNKVTEKGKYVELRCDPISGHTALYWYRQSLGQGPEFLIYFQGTGAADDSGLPNDRFFAVRPEGSVSTLKIQRTERGDSAVYLCASSVGRGSYTDTQYFGPGTRLTVL.

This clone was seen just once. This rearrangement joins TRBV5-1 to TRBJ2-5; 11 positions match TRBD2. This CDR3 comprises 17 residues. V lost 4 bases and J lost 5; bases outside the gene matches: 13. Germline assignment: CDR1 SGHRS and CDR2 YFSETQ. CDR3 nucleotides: TGCGCCAGCAGCCTTAGCGGGAGGGCCTCTGAGGGGGAGACCCAGTACTTC. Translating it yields CASSLSGRASEGETQYF.

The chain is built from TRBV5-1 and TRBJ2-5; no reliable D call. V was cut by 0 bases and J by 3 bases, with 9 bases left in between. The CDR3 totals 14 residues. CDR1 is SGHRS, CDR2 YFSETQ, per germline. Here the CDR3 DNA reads TGCGCCAGCAGCTTGGTTTCAGGTGAAGAGACCCAGTACTTC. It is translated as CASSLVSGEETQYF.

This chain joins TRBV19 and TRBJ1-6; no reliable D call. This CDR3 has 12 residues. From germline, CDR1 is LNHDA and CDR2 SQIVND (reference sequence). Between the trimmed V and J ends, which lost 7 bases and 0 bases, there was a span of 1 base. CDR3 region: CASNSYNSPLHF. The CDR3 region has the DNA TGTGCCAGTAACTCCTATAATTCACCCCTCCACTTT.

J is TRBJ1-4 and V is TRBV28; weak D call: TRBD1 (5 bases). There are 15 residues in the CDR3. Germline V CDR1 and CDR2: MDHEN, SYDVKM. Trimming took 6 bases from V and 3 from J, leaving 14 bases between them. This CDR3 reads CASSAGGGSNEKLFF. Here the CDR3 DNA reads TGTGCCAGCAGCGCTGGGGGTGGTTCTAATGAAAAACTGTTTTTT.

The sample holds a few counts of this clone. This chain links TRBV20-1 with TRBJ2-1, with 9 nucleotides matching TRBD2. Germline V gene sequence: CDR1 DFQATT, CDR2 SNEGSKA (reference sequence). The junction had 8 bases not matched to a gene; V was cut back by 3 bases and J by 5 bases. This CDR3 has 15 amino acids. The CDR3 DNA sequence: TGCAGTGCTAGTTCAGCGGGAGGATTGCACAATGAGCAGTTCTTC. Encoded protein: CSASSAGGLHNEQFF.

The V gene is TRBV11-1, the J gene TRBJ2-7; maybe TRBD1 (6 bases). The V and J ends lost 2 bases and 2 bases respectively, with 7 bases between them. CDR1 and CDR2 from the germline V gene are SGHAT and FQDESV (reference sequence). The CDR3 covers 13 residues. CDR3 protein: CASSLTGPYEQYF. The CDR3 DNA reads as TGTGCCAGCAGCTTAACAGGGCCCTACGAGCAGTACTTC.

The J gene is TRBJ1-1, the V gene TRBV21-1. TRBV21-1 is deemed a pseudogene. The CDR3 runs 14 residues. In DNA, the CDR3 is TGTGCCAGCTACCCAGGGACGGTGAACACTGAAGCTTTCTTT. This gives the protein CASYPGTVNTEAFF.

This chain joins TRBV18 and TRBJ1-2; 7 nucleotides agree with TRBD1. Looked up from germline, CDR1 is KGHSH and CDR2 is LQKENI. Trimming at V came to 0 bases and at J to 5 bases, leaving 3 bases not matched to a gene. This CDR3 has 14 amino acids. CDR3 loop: CASSPPTGVYGYTF. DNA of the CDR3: TGTGCCAGCTCACCACCCACAGGGGTTTATGGCTACACCTTC.

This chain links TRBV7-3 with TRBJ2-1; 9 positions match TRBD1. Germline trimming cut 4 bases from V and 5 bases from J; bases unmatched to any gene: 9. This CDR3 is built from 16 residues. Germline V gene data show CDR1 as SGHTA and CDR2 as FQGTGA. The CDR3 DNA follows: TGTGCCAGCAGCTCCCCTGGGGGGACAGGGAACAATGAGCAGTTCTTC. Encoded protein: CASSSPGGTGNNEQFF. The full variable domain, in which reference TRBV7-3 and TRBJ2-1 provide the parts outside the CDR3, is GAGVSQTPSNKVTEKGKYVELRCDPISGHTALYWYRQSLGQGPEFLIYFQGTGAADDSGLPNDRFFAVRPEGSVSTLKIQRTERGDSAVYLCASSSPGGTGNNEQFFGPGTRLTVL.

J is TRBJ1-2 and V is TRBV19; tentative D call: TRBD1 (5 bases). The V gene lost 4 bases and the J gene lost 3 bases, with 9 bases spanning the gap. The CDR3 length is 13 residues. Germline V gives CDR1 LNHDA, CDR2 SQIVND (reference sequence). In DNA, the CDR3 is TGTGCCAGTAGTAAGTGGGGCGACTATGGCTACACCTTC. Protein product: CASSKWGDYGYTF.

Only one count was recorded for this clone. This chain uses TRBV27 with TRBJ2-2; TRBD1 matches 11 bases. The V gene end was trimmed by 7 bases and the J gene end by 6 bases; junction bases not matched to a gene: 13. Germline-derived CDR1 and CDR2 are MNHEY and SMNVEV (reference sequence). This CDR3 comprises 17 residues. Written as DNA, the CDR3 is TGTGCCAGCACTAAAAGGGGACAGGGGGTATTTTCCGGGGAGCTGTTTTTT. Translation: CASTKRGQGVFSGELFF.

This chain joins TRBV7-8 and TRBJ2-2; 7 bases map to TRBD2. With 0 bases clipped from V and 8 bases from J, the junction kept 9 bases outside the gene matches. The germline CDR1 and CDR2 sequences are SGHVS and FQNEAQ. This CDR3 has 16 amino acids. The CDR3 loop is CASSLASSGTLGELFF. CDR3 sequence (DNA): TGTGCCAGCAGCTTAGCGTCAAGCGGGACTTTGGGGGAGCTGTTTTTT.

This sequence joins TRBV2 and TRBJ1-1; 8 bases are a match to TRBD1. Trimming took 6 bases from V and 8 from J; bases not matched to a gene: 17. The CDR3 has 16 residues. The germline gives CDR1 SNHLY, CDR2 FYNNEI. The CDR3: CASSAYSFPGGSEAFF. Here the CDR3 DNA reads TGTGCCAGCAGCGCCTATTCCTTTCCAGGGGGCTCGGAAGCTTTCTTT.

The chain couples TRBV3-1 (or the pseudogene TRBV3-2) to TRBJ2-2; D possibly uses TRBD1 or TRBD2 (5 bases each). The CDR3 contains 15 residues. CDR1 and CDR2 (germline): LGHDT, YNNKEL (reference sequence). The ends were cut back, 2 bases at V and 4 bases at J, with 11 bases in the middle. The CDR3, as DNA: TGTGCCAGCAGCCAACGGGGCGCCAGCACCGGGGAGCTGTTTTTT. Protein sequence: CASSQRGASTGELFF.